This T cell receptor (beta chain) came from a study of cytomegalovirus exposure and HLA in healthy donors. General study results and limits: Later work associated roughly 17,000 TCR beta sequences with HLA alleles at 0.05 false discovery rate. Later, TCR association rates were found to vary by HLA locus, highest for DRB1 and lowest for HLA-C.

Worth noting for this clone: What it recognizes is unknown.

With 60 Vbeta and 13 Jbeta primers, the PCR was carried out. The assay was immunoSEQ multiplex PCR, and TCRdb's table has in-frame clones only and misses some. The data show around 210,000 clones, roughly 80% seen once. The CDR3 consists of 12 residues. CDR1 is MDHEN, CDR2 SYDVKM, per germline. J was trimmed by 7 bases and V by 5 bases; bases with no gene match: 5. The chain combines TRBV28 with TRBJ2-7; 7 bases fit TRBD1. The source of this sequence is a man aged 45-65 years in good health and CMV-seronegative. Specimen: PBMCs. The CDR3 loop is CASSGRGKEQYF. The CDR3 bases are TGTGCCAGCAGTGGCAGGGGGAAAGAGCAGTACTTC. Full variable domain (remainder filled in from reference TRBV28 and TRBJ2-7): DVKVTQSSRYLVKRTGEKVFLECVQDMDHENMFWYRQDPGLGLRLIYFSYDVKMKEKGDIPEGYSVSREKKERFSLILESASTNQTSMYLCASSGRGKEQYFGPGTRLTVT.